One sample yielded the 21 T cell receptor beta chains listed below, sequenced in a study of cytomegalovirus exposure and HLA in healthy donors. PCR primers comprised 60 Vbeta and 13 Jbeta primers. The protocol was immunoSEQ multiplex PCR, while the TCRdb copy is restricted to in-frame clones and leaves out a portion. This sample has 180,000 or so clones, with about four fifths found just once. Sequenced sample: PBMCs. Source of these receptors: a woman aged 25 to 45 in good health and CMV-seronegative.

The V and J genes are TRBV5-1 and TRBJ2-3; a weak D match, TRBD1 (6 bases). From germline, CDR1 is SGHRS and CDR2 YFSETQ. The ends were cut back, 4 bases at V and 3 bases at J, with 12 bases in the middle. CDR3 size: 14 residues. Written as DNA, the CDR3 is TGCGCCAGCAGCACTACGACAGGTACAGATACGCAGTATTTT. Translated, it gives CASSTTTGTDTQYF.

The CDR3 DNA is TGTGCCAGCAGTGGCTACAGGGGAGAGACCCAGTACTTC. Amino acid sequence: CASSGYRGETQYF. The genes are TRBV2 and TRBJ2-5; 7 positions agree with TRBD1. From germline, CDR1 is SNHLY and CDR2 FYNNEI. Losses at the gene ends were 4 bases for V and 4 bases for J; bases not matched to a gene: 3. The CDR3 has 13 amino acids.

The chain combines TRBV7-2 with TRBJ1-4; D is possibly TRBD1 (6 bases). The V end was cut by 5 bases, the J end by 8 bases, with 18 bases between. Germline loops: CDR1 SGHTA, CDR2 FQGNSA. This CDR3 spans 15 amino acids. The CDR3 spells CASSPGQLVAEKLFF. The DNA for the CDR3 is TGTGCCAGCAGCCCAGGACAGTTGGTCGCCGAAAAACTGTTTTTT.

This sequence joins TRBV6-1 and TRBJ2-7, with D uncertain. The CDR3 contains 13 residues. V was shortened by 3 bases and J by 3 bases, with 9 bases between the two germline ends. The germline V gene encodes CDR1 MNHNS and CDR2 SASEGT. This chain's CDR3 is CASSDQANYEQYF. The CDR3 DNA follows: TGTGCCAGCAGTGATCAGGCTAACTACGAGCAGTACTTC.

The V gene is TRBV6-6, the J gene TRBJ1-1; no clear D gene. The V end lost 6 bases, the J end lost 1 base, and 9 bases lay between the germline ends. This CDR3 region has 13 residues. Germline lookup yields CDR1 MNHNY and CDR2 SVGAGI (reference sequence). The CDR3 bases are TGTGCCAGCAGCCCCGGGTCGAACACTGAAGCTTTCTTT. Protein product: CASSPGSNTEAFF.

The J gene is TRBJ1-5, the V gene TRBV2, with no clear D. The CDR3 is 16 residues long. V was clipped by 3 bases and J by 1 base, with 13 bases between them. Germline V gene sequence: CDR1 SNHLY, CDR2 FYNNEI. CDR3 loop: CASSEETGGSNQPQHF. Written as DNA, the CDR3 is TGTGCCAGCAGTGAGGAAACGGGTGGCAGCAATCAGCCCCAGCATTTT. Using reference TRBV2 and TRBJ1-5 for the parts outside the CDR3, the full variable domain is EPEVTQTPSHQVTQMGQEVILRCVPISNHLYFYWYRQILGQKVEFLVSFYNNEISEKSEIFDDQFSVERPDGSNFTLKIRSTKLEDSAMYFCASSEETGGSNQPQHFGDGTRLSIL.

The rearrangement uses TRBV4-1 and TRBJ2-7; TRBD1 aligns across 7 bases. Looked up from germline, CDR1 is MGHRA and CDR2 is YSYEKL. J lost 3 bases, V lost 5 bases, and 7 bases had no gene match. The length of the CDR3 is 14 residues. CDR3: CASSLQGDNYEQYF. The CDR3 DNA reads TGCGCCAGCAGCTTGCAGGGGGACAACTACGAGCAGTACTTC.

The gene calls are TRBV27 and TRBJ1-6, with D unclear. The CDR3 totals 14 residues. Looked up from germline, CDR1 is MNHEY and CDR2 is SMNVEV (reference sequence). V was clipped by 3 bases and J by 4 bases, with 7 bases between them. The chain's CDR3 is CASSLRMYNSPLHF. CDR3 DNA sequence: TGTGCCAGCAGTTTGCGGATGTATAATTCACCCCTCCACTTT.

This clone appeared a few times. CDR3 in amino acids: CASARLAGGPREQYF. DNA for the CDR3: TGTGCCAGCGCCCGACTAGCGGGGGGGCCGAGGGAGCAGTACTTC. The rearrangement joins TRBV4-2 to TRBJ2-7, with 14 bases fitting TRBD2. The V gene's germline CDR1 is LGHNA and CDR2 YNFKEQ. After removal of 8 bases from V and 7 bases from J, the junction contained 10 bases not matched to a gene. The CDR3 loop spans 15 amino acids.

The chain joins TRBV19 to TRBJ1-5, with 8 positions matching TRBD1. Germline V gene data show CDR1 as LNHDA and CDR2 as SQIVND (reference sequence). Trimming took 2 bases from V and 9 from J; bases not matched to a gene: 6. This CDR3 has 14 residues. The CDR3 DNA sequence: TGTGCCAGTAGTATAACTTCAGGGGGCCCGCCCCAGCATTTT. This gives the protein CASSITSGGPPQHF. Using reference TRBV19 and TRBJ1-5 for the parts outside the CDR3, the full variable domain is DGGITQSPKYLFRKEGQNVTLSCEQNLNHDAMYWYRQDPGQGLRLIYYSQIVNDFQKGDIAEGYSVSREKKESFPLTVTSAQKNPTAFYLCASSITSGGPPQHFGDGTRLSIL.

The CDR3 coding sequence is TGTGCCAGCAGTTCCACCTACGAGCAGTACTTC. Amino acids: CASSSTYEQYF. J is TRBJ2-7 and V is TRBV27; no firm D call. The CDR3 extends over 11 amino acids. The V gene's germline CDR1 is MNHEY and CDR2 SMNVEV (reference sequence). Trimming removed 4 bases at V and 2 bases at J, with 3 bases between.

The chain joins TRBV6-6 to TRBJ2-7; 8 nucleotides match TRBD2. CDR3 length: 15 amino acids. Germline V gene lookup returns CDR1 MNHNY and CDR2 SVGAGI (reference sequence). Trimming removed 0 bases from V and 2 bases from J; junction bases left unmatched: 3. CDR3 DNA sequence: TGTGCCAGCAGTTACTCGGCGGGGGGCGCCTACGAGCAGTACTTC. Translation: CASSYSAGGAYEQYF.

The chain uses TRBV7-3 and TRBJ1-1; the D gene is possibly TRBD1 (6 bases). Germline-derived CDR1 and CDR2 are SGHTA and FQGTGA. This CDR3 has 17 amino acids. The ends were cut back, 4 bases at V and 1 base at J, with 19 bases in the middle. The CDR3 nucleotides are TGTGCCAGCAGCTCCTCCCCAGGGGCGACCACGAACACTGAAGCTTTCTTT. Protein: CASSSSPGATTNTEAFF.

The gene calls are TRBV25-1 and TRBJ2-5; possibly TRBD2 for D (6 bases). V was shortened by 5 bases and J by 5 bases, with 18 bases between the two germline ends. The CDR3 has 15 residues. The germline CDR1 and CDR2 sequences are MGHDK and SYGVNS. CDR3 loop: CASSSTIGAGETQYF. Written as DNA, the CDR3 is TGTGCCAGCAGTTCAACGATCGGCGCGGGGGAGACCCAGTACTTC.

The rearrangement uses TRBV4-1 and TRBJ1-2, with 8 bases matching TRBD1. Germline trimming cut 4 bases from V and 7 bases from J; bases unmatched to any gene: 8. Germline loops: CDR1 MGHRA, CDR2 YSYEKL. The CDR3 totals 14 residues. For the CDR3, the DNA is TGCGCCAGCAGCCCAGGGCAGGGGGCTGGTGGCTACACCTTC. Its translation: CASSPGQGAGGYTF.

This chain's CDR3 is CASSSGNLNTEAFF. CDR3 DNA sequence: TGTGCCAGCAGTTCGGGGAACCTTAACACTGAAGCTTTCTTT. The chain combines TRBV27 with TRBJ1-1; D gene ambiguous. Trimming stripped 4 bases from V and 2 bases from J, with 11 bases between. CDR3 length: 14 amino acids. Germline CDR1 MNHEY, CDR2 SMNVEV (reference sequence).

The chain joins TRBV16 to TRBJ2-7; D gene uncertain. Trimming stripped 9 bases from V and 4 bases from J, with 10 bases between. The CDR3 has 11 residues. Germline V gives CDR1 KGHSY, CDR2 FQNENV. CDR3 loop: CASSDSYEQYF. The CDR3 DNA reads TGTGCCAGTTCAGATTCGTACGAGCAGTACTTC.

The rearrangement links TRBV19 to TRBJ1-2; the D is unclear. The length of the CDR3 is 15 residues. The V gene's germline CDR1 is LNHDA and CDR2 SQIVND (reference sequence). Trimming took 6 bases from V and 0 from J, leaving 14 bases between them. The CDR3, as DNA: TGTGCCAGTAGCCGTTTTCACAAAGCTAACTATGGCTACACCTTC. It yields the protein CASSRFHKANYGYTF.

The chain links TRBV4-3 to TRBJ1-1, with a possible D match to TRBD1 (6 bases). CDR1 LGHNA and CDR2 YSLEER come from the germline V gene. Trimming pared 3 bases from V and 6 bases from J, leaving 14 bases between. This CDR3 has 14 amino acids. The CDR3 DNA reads TGCGCCAGCAGCCAGTACAGGGTGGGCCCTGAAGCTTTCTTT. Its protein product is CASSQYRVGPEAFF.

The chain's CDR3 is CASSYFGEGTDTQYF. The CDR3 DNA reads as TGTGCCAGCAGTTACTTCGGGGAAGGCACAGATACGCAGTATTTT. This chain connects TRBV6-5 to TRBJ2-3, with D perhaps matching TRBD2 (5 bases). V was pared by 1 base and J by 1 base, with 9 bases between. Germline CDR1 MNHEY, CDR2 SVGAGI. The CDR3 sequence is 15 residues long.

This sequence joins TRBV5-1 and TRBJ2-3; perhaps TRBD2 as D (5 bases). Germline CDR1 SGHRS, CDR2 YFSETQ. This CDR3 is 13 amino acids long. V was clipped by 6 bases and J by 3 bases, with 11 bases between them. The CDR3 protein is CASNPTRTDTQYF. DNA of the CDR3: TGCGCCAGCAATCCCACTAGAACAGATACGCAGTATTTT.